This TCR beta chain was profiled in a study of blood T cells in healthy people across ages. Alongside a J-beta primer mix, a sample-barcoded 5' primer served in a second PCR lasting roughly 7 to 11 cycles. TCRdb reanalysed the 5' RACE reads using MiXCR and keeps one entry per CDR3 protein. The sample yields about 1.7 million distinct CDR3 sequences, approximately 30% seen once. A note on this clonotype: The antigen remains unidentified.

Study-wide results and caveats: There was a strong correlation between TCR beta diversity and naive T cell percentage.

Looked up from germline, CDR1 is PRHDT and CDR2 is FYEKMQ (reference sequence). CDR3 length: 12 residues. Trimming took off 4 bases at V and 6 bases at J, with 10 bases between the two ends. The receptor was isolated from a woman aged 25 to 39 in good health. Sequencing used blood. The genes are TRBV13 and TRBJ2-7, with D unclear. The CDR3 is CASSSLRGEQYF. In DNA form, the CDR3 reads TGTGCCAGCAGCTCCCTTCGTGGCGAGCAGTACTTC.